This record concerns one T cell receptor beta chain sequence. The record originates from a study of OX40 agonist ivuxolimab in advanced cancers. This table comes from immunoSEQ multiplex PCR, and its TCRdb copy is limited to in-frame clones, with some not included. The sample includes around 72,000 clones, roughly nine tenths of them seen just once. Sequenced material: CD4+ or CD8+ T cells sorted from blood, taken in a trial of the OX40 agonist ivuxolimab. The TCR comes from an adult with an advanced solid tumor such as melanoma, head and neck, liver or kidney cancer.

CDR3 amino acids: CASSQVRTGLSYEQYF. CDR3 coding DNA: TGCGCCAGCAGCCAAGTCAGGACAGGACTATCCTACGAGCAGTACTTC. The chain uses TRBV4-1 and TRBJ2-5, with TRBD1 as a possible D gene (7 bases). The DNA end favors TRBJ2-7, so the J call may be wrong. The CDR3 runs to 16 residues. The germline V gene has CDR1 MGHRA and CDR2 YSYEKL.